The next 16 T cell receptor beta chains were all read from a single sample in a study of blood T cells in healthy people across ages. The authors ran a second PCR of roughly 6 to 12 cycles using a sample-barcoded 5' primer and a J-beta primer mix. TCRdb re-called the 5' RACE reads through MiXCR, storing one row per CDR3 protein. The sample shows roughly 800,000 distinct CDR3 sequences, roughly 64% of them seen only once. The specimen sequenced was blood. The receptors derive from a man younger than 40 in good health.

The chain is built from TRBV7-2 and TRBJ2-1; unclear D gene. V was cut by 5 bases and J by 10 bases, with 9 bases left in between. Germline V gene data show CDR1 as SGHTA and CDR2 as FQGNSA. This CDR3 is built from 11 residues. DNA of the CDR3: TGTGCCAGCAGCGCCTGGAGAGAGCAGTTCTTC. Its protein product is CASSAWREQFF. Supplemented by reference TRBV7-2 and TRBJ2-1, the full variable domain reads GAGVSQSPSNKVTEKGKDVELRCDPISGHTALYWYRQSLGQGLEFLIYFQGNSAPDKSGLPSDRFSAERTGGSVSTLTIQRTQQEDSAVYLCASSAWREQFFGPGTRLTVL.

Worth noting for this clonotype: The junction does not match germline at one end; this may be a read error. CDR3 DNA: TGTGCCGGCAGCCAAGATCAGGGGCGGATGTTCTCTGGGGCCAACGTCCTGACTTTC. Amino acids: CAGSQDQGRMFSGANVLTF. The V gene is TRBV4-2, the J gene TRBJ2-6; D is perhaps TRBD1 (6 bases). Germline V CDR1 and CDR2: LGHNA, YNFKEQ. This CDR3 contains 19 residues.

This sequence joins TRBV4-2 and TRBJ2-5, with D uncertain. Germline values: CDR1 LGHNA, CDR2 YNFKEQ. V was trimmed by 4 bases and J by 5 bases, leaving 8 bases between them. The CDR3 runs to 12 residues. The CDR3 DNA reads TGTGCCAGCAGCCGAGAACTGGAGACCCAGTACTTC. Protein: CASSRELETQYF.

This clonotype came up a few times. V gene TRBV24-1 combines with J gene TRBJ1-2; the D is unclear. V was pared by 7 bases and J by 6 bases, with 11 bases between. This CDR3 has 12 residues. The V gene's germline CDR1 is KGHDR and CDR2 SFDVKD. The CDR3, as DNA: TGTGCCACCAGAAAGTGCACAAATGGCTACACCTTC. It is translated as CATRKCTNGYTF.

As regards this clonotype: Compared with germline, one end of the junction differs, possibly owing to a read error. This chain joins TRBV12-3 or TRBV12-4 and TRBJ2-1; 9 positions agree with TRBD2. This CDR3 is 16 amino acids long. For the CDR3, the DNA is TGTGCCAGCAGTTTGATAGGAGCGGGGGGCTACGATGAGCAGTTCTTC. Its translation: CASSLIGAGGYDEQFF.

This clonotype showed up just a few times. The V call is TRBV12-3 or TRBV12-4, the J call TRBJ2-5; D ambiguous. This CDR3 contains 14 residues. Deletions cut 3 bases from V and 4 bases from J, with 12 bases between. The chain's CDR3 is CASSFGRNPETQYF. As DNA, the CDR3 is TGTGCCAGCAGTTTCGGGCGGAACCCAGAGACCCAGTACTTC.

This rearrangement joins TRBV27 to TRBJ2-7; the D is unclear. Germline CDR1 is MNHEY and CDR2 is SMNVEV (reference sequence). Between the trimmed V and J ends, which lost 6 bases and 2 bases, there was a span of 14 bases. CDR3 length equals 14 residues. CDR3 nucleotide sequence: TGTGCCAGCAGGCCCGACCTGGTAGCCTACGAGCAGTACTTC. Protein: CASRPDLVAYEQYF.

The sample holds a few counts of this clonotype. The chain uses TRBV12-3 or TRBV12-4 and TRBJ2-3; 12 nucleotides align to TRBD2. The CDR3 covers 15 residues. V lost 6 bases to trimming and J lost 1 base; unmatched junction nucleotides: 2. CDR3 nucleotides: TGTGCCAGCAGAAGACTAGCGGGGGGCACAGATACGCAGTATTTT. It is translated as CASRRLAGGTDTQYF.

The genes are TRBV5-4 and TRBJ2-1; 9 nucleotides match TRBD1. The CDR3 length is 17 residues. Germline CDR1 SGHNT, CDR2 YYREEE (reference sequence). After removal of 4 bases from V and 9 bases from J, the junction contained 17 bases not matched to a gene. CDR3 loop: CASSVTGTGRAVGEQFF. DNA of the CDR3: TGTGCCAGCAGCGTGACCGGGACAGGGCGTGCGGTCGGTGAGCAGTTCTTC.

This clonotype was detected only once. The chain employs TRBV6-5 and TRBJ2-5; possible D gene TRBD2, 5 bases. The germline V gene has CDR1 MNHEY and CDR2 SVGAGI. V shed 0 bases and J shed 5 bases, with 13 bases lying between them. The CDR3 contains 15 residues. The CDR3 region has the DNA TGTGCCAGCAGTTACTCGTTGGTTGAGCGGGAGACCCAGTACTTC. The encoded protein is CASSYSLVERETQYF.

This chain joins TRBV3-1 and TRBJ1-2; the D is unclear. Looked up from germline, CDR1 is LGHDT and CDR2 is YNNKEL (reference sequence). V lost 4 bases and J lost 0, with 6 bases in between. This CDR3 has 13 residues. CDR3 nucleotides: TGTGCCAGCAGCCGGTGGCCTAACTATGGCTACACCTTC. Translation gives CASSRWPNYGYTF. The full variable domain, in which reference TRBV3-1 and TRBJ1-2 provide the parts outside the CDR3, is DTAVSQTPKYLVTQMGNDKSIKCEQNLGHDTMYWYKQDSKKFLKIMFSYNNKELIINETVPNRFSPKSPDKAHLNLHINSLELGDSAVYFCASSRWPNYGYTFGSGTRLTVV.

In DNA form, the CDR3 reads TGCAGTGCTACTGAGAATGAGAACGAGCAGTACTTC. It yields the protein CSATENENEQYF. The chain combines TRBV20-1 with TRBJ2-7; D not resolved. With 4 bases removed from V and 5 bases from J, the gap between germline ends came to 12 bases. The V gene's germline CDR1 is DFQATT and CDR2 SNEGSKA (reference sequence). This CDR3 comprises 12 residues.

This clonotype was counted a few times. This chain links TRBV20-1 with TRBJ1-1; D uncertain. The V end was cut by 2 bases, the J end by 10 bases, with 20 bases between. Per the germline V gene, CDR1 is DFQATT and CDR2 is SNEGSKA (reference sequence). The CDR3 has 14 amino acids. CDR3 region: CSARSGGPDRLAFF. In nucleotides, the CDR3 is TGCAGTGCTAGAAGTGGAGGGCCGGATCGTTTAGCTTTCTTT.

V is TRBV20-1 and J is TRBJ1-5; D is unclear. CDR3 length: 13 amino acids. CDR1 and CDR2 from the germline V gene are DFQATT and SNEGSKA (reference sequence). V lost 3 bases and J lost 6, with 12 bases in between. CDR3 DNA: TGCAGTGCTAGCGTCCTGATAGGTCAGCCCCAGCATTTT. Translating it yields CSASVLIGQPQHF.

This rearrangement joins TRBV13 to TRBJ1-2, with D uncertain. Trimming removed 0 bases at V and 3 bases at J, with 8 bases between. The CDR3 extends over 14 amino acids. Germline V lookup: CDR1 PRHDT, CDR2 FYEKMQ (reference sequence). For the CDR3, the DNA is TGTGCCAGCAGCTTAGGGACCTTAGACTATGGCTACACCTTC. Its protein product is CASSLGTLDYGYTF.

This rearrangement joins TRBV7-2 to TRBJ2-5; 9 bases align to TRBD2. CDR1 and CDR2 (germline): SGHTA, FQGNSA. CDR3 length equals 15 residues. J was trimmed by 2 bases and V by 8 bases; bases with no gene match: 9. CDR3 region: CASLKTSGAQETQYF. The DNA for the CDR3 is TGTGCCAGCCTAAAGACTAGCGGTGCTCAAGAGACCCAGTACTTC.